One T cell receptor (beta chain) is described in this entry. Its specific antigen is unknown. Per-base quality was not reported, and no clone a single base away is much larger than it. The CDR3 has 15 amino acids, counting the end cysteine and phenylalanine. The retained sequence is limited to the CDR3, 45 bases, with the frame set at the first base. The V and J ends are trimmed by 2 bases and 8 bases, leaving 15 bases between them. In the germline V gene (reference sequence), CDR1 corresponds to LNHDA and CDR2 to SQIVND. The immunoSEQ Assay, a bias-controlled multiplex PCR, was used to amplify TCRbeta CDR3 regions from genomic DNA. The source study handled its data this way. The number of nucleated cells in each sample was estimated by amplification of reference gene primers within the assay. To quantify the absolute abundance of each unique TCRbeta CDR3 rearrangement, sequence reads were collapsed and filtered. For each sample, productive Simpson clonality was calculated as the square root of Simpson's diversity index over productive rearrangements. The source is immuneACCESS, and TCRdb retained only in-frame sequences with V and J called. Part of the clones is not carried over; for the studies checked, unresolved V genes explain less than half of this, and the remainder is unexplained. The V and J calls and clone size are taken from that table; D and trimming were inferred from the DNA. Counted in this sample were 200,000 to 250,000 clones; approximately 86% of them appeared once. The top ten clonotypes cover around 1.7% of the sample.

This entry comes from a study of blood T cell repertoires in COVID-19 (dated by TCRdb to the early 2020s). Study-wide context: Samples from collaborators originated in the United States, Italy and Spain and spanned both the acute and convalescent phases of COVID-19. A de-identified subject ID, COVID-19 status, age in years and sex were almost always included in the sample metadata. Where HLA class I and class II types were available, the types were taken from metadata supplied by the sample provider, not from assay-based typing. Samples were obtained from the ongoing ImmuneRACE study (first 160 participants) and from roughly 1,300 subjects provided by 6 global collaborators. The material from the prospective study consisted of cDNA or gDNA derived from T cells, B-cell-depleted T cells, or PBMCs. Deeply sampled blood TCRbeta repertoires from subjects exposed to, actively infected with, or recovered from COVID-19 were included in the dataset. The repertoires were released in a freely available public database meant as a resource for research on the immune response to SARS-CoV-2. On the study overall, not on this receptor specifically: The amount of clinical and demographic metadata varied by source and participant and was provided uncurated.

A second Seattle source provided samples from volunteer blood donors who had recovered from COVID-19. Whole blood was collected in K2EDTA tubes by collaborating institutions according to the institutions' own protocols. For TCRbeta analysis, collaborators shipped samples in one of three forms: frozen whole blood, isolated PBMCs, or DNA extracted from either of those sample types. The chain employs TRBV19 and TRBJ1-4, with TRBD1 as a weak D call on 6 bases. The source material was peripheral blood. This receptor was obtained from a woman aged 55 to 70 who had recovered from COVID-19. The DNA sequence is TGTGCCAGTAGTATATGGAACAGGGAGAGAGAAAAACTGTTTTTT. It encodes CASSIWNREREKLFF.